One sample yielded the 32 T cell receptor beta chains listed below, sequenced in a study of cytomegalovirus exposure and HLA in healthy donors. PCR was performed using 60 Vbeta and 13 Jbeta primers. The assay was immunoSEQ multiplex PCR, and TCRdb's table has in-frame clones only and misses some. This sample carries tens of thousands of clones, roughly 67% of them seen once, and the ten largest clones take roughly a fifth. The sequenced sample was PBMCs. The receptor set was obtained from a woman in her forties or fifties in good health and CMV-seropositive.

This clone turned up a few times. V usage is TRBV10-3 and J usage is TRBJ2-1; TRBD2 matches 7 bases. V gave up 4 bases and J gave up 4 bases; unmatched junction bases: 7. The V gene's germline CDR1 is ENHRY and CDR2 SYGVKD. The CDR3 covers 15 residues. DNA of the CDR3: TGTGCCATCAGTGTAAGGGACTACGCGTACAATGAGCAGTTCTTC. It translates to CAISVRDYAYNEQFF.

The CDR3 sequence: CASSWMTGVQNNEQFF. DNA for the CDR3: TGTGCCAGCAGCTGGATGACAGGGGTGCAGAACAATGAGCAGTTCTTC. The J gene is TRBJ2-1, the V gene TRBV5-6; TRBD1 aligns across 8 bases. This CDR3 is built from 16 residues. J lost 5 bases, V lost 3 bases, and 10 bases had no gene match. Germline V lookup: CDR1 SGHDT, CDR2 YYEEEE.

A few counts support this clone. The rearrangement uses TRBV9 and TRBJ2-3; perhaps TRBD1 as D (5 bases). This CDR3 region has 15 residues. V was cut by 0 bases and J by 5 bases, with 13 bases left in between. Germline CDR1 is SGDLS and CDR2 is YYNGEE. The CDR3 here is CASSVEGSPVDTQYF. CDR3 DNA: TGTGCCAGCAGCGTAGAGGGGTCACCCGTAGATACGCAGTATTTT.

This rearrangement joins TRBV5-8 to TRBJ1-2; 11 bases are shared with TRBD1. In germline, CDR1 is SGHTS, CDR2 YDEGEE. The CDR3 has 16 residues. V trimming: 4 bases; J trimming: 5 bases; junction bases outside the gene matches: 10. The CDR3 DNA reads TGTGCCAGCAGCCATACCGCCGGACAGGGGGCGTATGGCTACACCTTC. Translating it yields CASSHTAGQGAYGYTF.

V is TRBV18 and J is TRBJ1-1; D might be TRBD1 (6 bases). CDR1 KGHSH and CDR2 LQKENI come from the germline V gene. The CDR3 covers 12 residues. The ends were cut back, 2 bases at V and 8 bases at J, with 9 bases in the middle. This CDR3 reads CASSPGTGEAFF. The CDR3 bases are TGTGCCAGCTCACCAGGAACAGGGGAAGCTTTCTTT.

The chain recombines TRBV2 with TRBJ2-7; tentatively, D is TRBD1 (6 bases). Germline CDR1 SNHLY, CDR2 FYNNEI. Deletions cut 4 bases from V and 5 bases from J, with 9 bases between. The CDR3 extends over 12 amino acids. CDR3 amino acids: CASSGSGDEQYF. The CDR3 nucleotides read TGTGCCAGCAGTGGGTCAGGGGACGAGCAGTACTTC.

This clone was counted between two and nine times. The chain has TRBV5-8 and TRBJ1-1; tentative D call: TRBD1 (6 bases). This CDR3 region has 14 residues. Germline lookup yields CDR1 SGHTS and CDR2 YDEGEE. The V and J ends lost 2 bases and 4 bases respectively, with 12 bases between them. The CDR3 DNA is TGTGCCAGCAGCTTAGGGGGGGCTGGCACTGAAGCTTTCTTT. Residues: CASSLGGAGTEAFF.

J is TRBJ1-2 and V is TRBV30; D is possibly TRBD1 (6 bases). The CDR3 has 13 residues. The germline gives CDR1 GTSNPN, CDR2 SVGIG (reference sequence). V lost 6 bases to trimming and J lost 0 bases, with 11 bases between them. CDR3 nucleotides: TGTGCCTGTACAGGGTCTACTAACTATGGCTACACCTTC. It yields the protein CACTGSTNYGYTF.

The chain recombines TRBV2 with TRBJ1-1; tentative D call: TRBD1 (5 bases). V was shortened by 6 bases and J by 3 bases, with 11 bases between the two germline ends. The CDR3 length is 13 residues. Germline-derived CDR1 and CDR2 are SNHLY and FYNNEI. CDR3 sequence: CASRTRVDTEAFF. The DNA for the CDR3 is TGTGCCAGCAGGACCAGGGTTGACACTGAAGCTTTCTTT.

This clone has only one observation. This rearrangement joins TRBV4-2 to TRBJ2-7, with TRBD1 matching over 8 bases. Unmatched junction bases numbered 5, after V lost 1 base and J lost 3 bases. CDR1 and CDR2 from the germline V gene are LGHNA and YNFKEQ. CDR3 length equals 15 residues. CDR3 sequence (DNA): TGTGCCAGCAGCCAAGGACTCGACAGGGGCTACGAGCAGTACTTC. This gives the protein CASSQGLDRGYEQYF.

CDR3 protein: CASSLEFGGVGAFF. The CDR3 DNA reads as TGCGCCAGCAGCTTGGAGTTCGGGGGAGTGGGGGCTTTCTTT. The chain combines TRBV5-1 with TRBJ1-1, with TRBD1 as a possible D gene (5 bases). This CDR3 contains 14 residues. V lost 0 bases, J lost 11 bases, and 17 bases lay in between. The germline V gene encodes CDR1 SGHRS and CDR2 YFSETQ.

V usage is TRBV2 and J usage is TRBJ1-6; 10 nucleotides line up with TRBD1. The CDR3 contains 17 residues. In germline, CDR1 is SNHLY, CDR2 FYNNEI. The trim removed 4 bases at V and 0 bases at J, leaving 3 bases unmatched. CDR3 DNA: TGTGCCAGCAGTGCGGGACAGGGGAGCTCCTATAATTCACCCCTCCACTTT. This gives the protein CASSAGQGSSYNSPLHF.

This clone was picked up a small number of times. The V gene is TRBV18, the J gene TRBJ2-7; 10 bases agree with TRBD1. CDR3 length equals 14 residues. The V segment lost 2 bases and the J segment 2 bases; nucleotides outside the gene matches: 0. CDR1 and CDR2 from the germline V gene are KGHSH and LQKENI. In DNA form, the CDR3 reads TGTGCCAGCTCACCAGGGACAGGGGCCTACGAGCAGTACTTC. As protein: CASSPGTGAYEQYF.

This clone was counted only a few times. The chain has TRBV28 and TRBJ2-5, with TRBD1 matching over 10 bases. The CDR3 runs 15 residues. V shed 2 bases and J 5 bases; nucleotides not matched to a gene: 5. CDR1 and CDR2 from the germline V gene are MDHEN and SYDVKM. The CDR3 nucleotides are TGTGCCAGCAGTTTAGGGACAGGGGAAGAGGAGACCCAGTACTTC. It encodes CASSLGTGEEETQYF.

The chain recombines TRBV30 with TRBJ1-2; TRBD1 matches 8 bases. The V and J ends lost 5 bases and 7 bases, in that order; junction bases with no gene match: 9. Germline V lookup: CDR1 GTSNPN, CDR2 SVGIG (reference sequence). The CDR3 loop spans 13 amino acids. Here the CDR3 reads CAWRQGISGGYTF. Written as DNA, the CDR3 is TGTGCCTGGCGACAGGGGATTTCGGGTGGCTACACCTTC.

The V and J genes are TRBV5-1 and TRBJ2-2; 12 bases are a match to TRBD2. V lost 4 bases and J lost 10; bases outside the gene matches: 11. Germline CDR1 SGHRS, CDR2 YFSETQ. The CDR3 has 16 amino acids. The CDR3 region has the DNA TGCGCCAGCAGCCCCCAGCCTAGCGGGGGGGCCGAGGAGCTGTTTTTT. It codes for CASSPQPSGGAEELFF.

This chain uses TRBV6-6 with TRBJ2-1; D is possibly TRBD1 (5 bases). V shed 0 bases and J shed 5 bases, with 11 bases lying between them. Germline V gives CDR1 MNHNY, CDR2 SVGAGI (reference sequence). The CDR3 spans 15 residues. The CDR3 region is CASSYSGSGNNEQFF. CDR3 DNA sequence: TGTGCCAGCAGTTACTCGGGGTCAGGGAACAATGAGCAGTTCTTC.

The chain joins TRBV19 to TRBJ1-1; D ambiguous. CDR1 is LNHDA and CDR2 is SQIVND in the germline V gene (reference sequence). The V gene lost 3 bases and the J gene lost 4 bases, with 9 bases spanning the gap. The CDR3 totals 13 residues. The DNA for the CDR3 is TGTGCCAGTAGTATCTTACGAGGCACTGAAGCTTTCTTT. Amino acids: CASSILRGTEAFF.

The chain links TRBV28 to TRBJ2-5, with TRBD2 matching 8 bases. Germline values: CDR1 MDHEN, CDR2 SYDVKM. The CDR3 extends over 15 amino acids. V was clipped by 5 bases and J by 5 bases; unmatched bases: 10. Here the CDR3 reads CASSRLALHGETQYF. In nucleotides, the CDR3 is TGTGCCAGCAGTAGACTAGCGCTCCACGGGGAGACCCAGTACTTC.

This clone was picked up one time. The chain recombines TRBV18 with TRBJ2-3; 10 bases fit TRBD2. This CDR3 has 16 residues. Germline trimming cut 3 bases from V and 2 bases from J; bases unmatched to any gene: 5. Per the germline V gene, CDR1 is KGHSH and CDR2 is LQKENI. The CDR3 reads CASSPWTSGNTDTQYF. In nucleotides, the CDR3 is TGTGCCAGCTCACCCTGGACTAGCGGAAACACAGATACGCAGTATTTT.

This chain links TRBV7-6 with TRBJ2-5; D might be TRBD1 (6 bases). The germline V gene has CDR1 SGHVS and CDR2 FNYEAQ. The CDR3 spans 12 residues. V dropped 5 bases and J dropped 8 bases, with 12 bases sitting between them. This chain's CDR3 is CASSRSRGTQYF. For the CDR3, the DNA is TGTGCCAGCAGCCGATCCAGGGGAACCCAGTACTTC.

This clone appeared a few times. V and J are TRBV6-1 and TRBJ1-2, with D maybe TRBD1 (5 bases). Germline CDR1 reads MNHNS; CDR2 reads SASEGT. The ends were cut back, 7 bases at V and 4 bases at J, with 19 bases in the middle. This CDR3 is built from 15 residues. CDR3 sequence (DNA): TGTGCCAGCACTCCCGGAATCGGACAAACCTATGGCTACACCTTC. Amino acid sequence: CASTPGIGQTYGYTF.

This chain uses TRBV6-1 with TRBJ1-2, with 7 nucleotides matching TRBD1. This CDR3 region has 13 residues. J was trimmed by 4 bases and V by 6 bases; bases with no gene match: 5. Germline V lookup: CDR1 MNHNS, CDR2 SASEGT. Written as DNA, the CDR3 is TGTGCCAGCAGGGCGGGACAGCTCTATGGCTACACCTTC. This sequence encodes CASRAGQLYGYTF.

The V gene is TRBV29-1, the J gene TRBJ2-7; the D gene is possibly TRBD1 (5 bases). The CDR3 runs 12 residues. Germline V gives CDR1 SQVTM, CDR2 ANQGSEA. Between the trimmed V and J ends, which lost 4 bases and 7 bases, there was a span of 14 bases. The CDR3 is CSVVVSGWEQYF. CDR3 in DNA: TGCAGCGTTGTGGTCTCAGGGTGGGAGCAGTACTTC.

The rearrangement links TRBV4-3 to TRBJ2-3; maybe TRBD2 (7 bases). V was pared by 5 bases and J by 8 bases, with 11 bases between. The CDR3 sequence is 12 residues long. Per the germline V gene, CDR1 is LGHNA and CDR2 is YSLEER. The CDR3 loop reads CASSGGGGTQYF. The CDR3 DNA reads TGCGCCAGCAGCGGAGGGGGGGGTACGCAGTATTTT.

This clone was detected only once. CDR3 sequence (DNA): TGTGCCACCAGTCTAGCGGGTATGCGGGAGACCCAGTACTTC. Protein: CATSLAGMRETQYF. The rearrangement joins TRBV15 to TRBJ2-5; 8 nucleotides align to TRBD2. Germline trimming cut 6 bases from V and 5 bases from J; bases unmatched to any gene: 8. This CDR3 spans 14 amino acids. Germline CDR1 and CDR2: LNHNV and YYDKDF (reference sequence).

The rearrangement joins TRBV5-6 to TRBJ2-3, with D perhaps matching TRBD1 (6 bases). The V end was cut by 5 bases, the J end by 5 bases, with 24 bases between. The CDR3 extends over 17 amino acids. In germline, CDR1 is SGHDT, CDR2 YYEEEE. CDR3 sequence: CASSNPLQGNWRDTQYF. In DNA, the CDR3 is TGTGCCAGCAGTAACCCTCTACAGGGTAACTGGAGAGATACGCAGTATTTT.

This chain connects TRBV7-6 to TRBJ1-4; maybe TRBD1 (6 bases). Trimming left V 2 bases short and J 7 bases short, with 14 bases between. The CDR3 length is 15 residues. Germline CDR1 SGHVS, CDR2 FNYEAQ. CDR3 DNA sequence: TGTGCCAGCAGCTTATTCGCAGGGGACCGTGAAAAACTGTTTTTT. It specifies CASSLFAGDREKLFF.

This clone showed up just a few times. This chain joins TRBV2 and TRBJ2-7; the D gene is possibly TRBD2 (5 bases). V lost 5 bases, J lost 5 bases, and 13 bases lay in between. This CDR3 has 13 amino acids. Germline V CDR1 and CDR2: SNHLY, FYNNEI. The CDR3 nucleotides are TGTGCCAGCAGTTACTCTGGGAGCGACGAGCAGTACTTC. This encodes CASSYSGSDEQYF.

The gene calls are TRBV27 and TRBJ1-1; weak D call: TRBD1 (6 bases). Germline V gives CDR1 MNHEY, CDR2 SMNVEV (reference sequence). Trimming removed 6 bases from V and 1 base from J, with 12 bases in between. There are 14 residues in the CDR3. In nucleotides, the CDR3 is TGTGCCAGCAGACTCGACAGGCCGAACACTGAAGCTTTCTTT. This sequence encodes CASRLDRPNTEAFF.

The chain joins TRBV7-9 to TRBJ1-3, with 8 positions matching TRBD1. J was trimmed by 0 bases and V by 1 base; bases with no gene match: 2. This CDR3 spans 16 amino acids. The germline V gene encodes CDR1 SEHNR and CDR2 FQNEAQ (reference sequence). The CDR3 loop is CASSLGTGFSGNTIYF. The CDR3 nucleotides are TGTGCCAGCAGCTTAGGGACAGGGTTCTCTGGAAACACCATATATTTT.

The CDR3 reads CASSSPAGNYGYTF. CDR3 nucleotide sequence: TGTGCCAGCAGTTCCCCCGCAGGGAACTATGGCTACACCTTC. The V call is TRBV28, the J call TRBJ1-2; the D gene is possibly TRBD1 (5 bases). The V gene lost 4 bases and the J gene lost 2 bases, with 11 bases spanning the gap. The CDR3 contains 14 residues. Germline CDR1 and CDR2: MDHEN and SYDVKM.